The 28 T cell receptor beta chains reported below all come from one sample, sequenced in a study of blood T cells in healthy people across ages. Together with a sample-barcoded 5' primer, a J-beta primer mix was included in a second PCR lasting about 6 to 12 cycles. TCRdb ran MiXCR on the 5' RACE reads and lists one entry per CDR3 protein. In the table there are around 1.5 million distinct CDR3 sequences, 42% of which are singletons. Sequenced material: blood. Every receptor here comes from a woman under 30 in good health.

This clonotype was observed a handful of times. The chain links TRBV20-1 to TRBJ2-6; unclear D gene. CDR3 length: 16 amino acids. The V end lost 0 bases, the J end lost 0 bases, and 9 bases lay between the germline ends. The germline gives CDR1 DFQATT, CDR2 SNEGSKA (reference sequence). The CDR3 region has the DNA TGCAGTGCTAGAGATCCGGGCGGCTCTGGGGCCAACGTCCTGACTTTC. Its translation: CSARDPGGSGANVLTF.

This chain links TRBV13 with TRBJ2-7; D might be TRBD2 (5 bases). Germline V gene sequence: CDR1 PRHDT, CDR2 FYEKMQ (reference sequence). V was trimmed by 4 bases and J by 1 base, leaving 11 bases between them. The CDR3 loop spans 14 amino acids. Written as DNA, the CDR3 is TGTGCCAGCAGCTCGACTACTGGATCCTACGAGCAGTACTTC. Residues: CASSSTTGSYEQYF.

In this sample, this clonotype turned up a few times. V and J are TRBV9 and TRBJ2-1; 11 nucleotides agree with TRBD2. The CDR3 is made up of 16 amino acids. The ends lost 0 bases at V and 5 bases at J; junction bases unmatched: 4. CDR1 and CDR2 from the germline V gene are SGDLS and YYNGEE. CDR3 DNA: TGTGCCAGCAGCGTAGCTTTACTAGCGGGGGACAATGAGCAGTTCTTC. Protein sequence: CASSVALLAGDNEQFF.

This clonotype was counted ten times or more. The chain combines TRBV7-9 with TRBJ2-7, with D tentatively TRBD2 (5 bases). This CDR3 comprises 11 residues. The V gene lost 5 bases and the J gene lost 3 bases, with 5 bases spanning the gap. From germline, CDR1 is SEHNR and CDR2 FQNEAQ (reference sequence). The CDR3 DNA sequence: TGTGCCAGCAGCCGGGACTACGAGCAGTACTTC. The encoded protein is CASSRDYEQYF.

This clonotype was picked up a small number of times. A much larger clone sits a single nucleotide away, making a read error possible. V is TRBV12-3 or TRBV12-4 and J is TRBJ1-5, with D hard to call. This CDR3 has 13 amino acids. V was cut by 3 bases and J by 2 bases, with 5 bases left in between. CDR3 residues: CASSFAGNQPQHF. For the CDR3, the DNA is TGTGCCAGCAGTTTTGCGGGCAATCAGCCCCAGCATTTT.

The CDR3 region is CASIRAENQETQYF. CDR3 DNA: TGTGCCAGCATCCGAGCGGAGAACCAAGAGACCCAGTACTTC. The chain uses TRBV2 and TRBJ2-5, with D possibly being TRBD2 (5 bases). The V gene's germline CDR1 is SNHLY and CDR2 FYNNEI. The V and J ends lost 7 bases and 0 bases respectively, with 12 bases between them. The CDR3 loop spans 14 amino acids.

This CDR3 reads CASSLGAVLGTDTQYF. The DNA for the CDR3 is TGTGCCAGCAGCTTAGGAGCGGTATTAGGCACAGATACGCAGTATTTT. The chain links TRBV7-2 to TRBJ2-3, with D perhaps TRBD2 (5 bases). This CDR3 is built from 16 residues. Trimming took 1 base from V and 1 from J, leaving 12 bases between them. Germline V gene sequence: CDR1 SGHTA, CDR2 FQGNSA.

This chain connects TRBV14 to TRBJ2-2; D is perhaps TRBD1 (5 bases). Germline V CDR1 and CDR2: SGHDN, FVKESK. Deletions cut 0 bases from V and 4 bases from J, with 12 bases between. CDR3 length: 16 residues. The CDR3 sequence: CASSQEDSDITGELFF. CDR3 coding DNA: TGTGCCAGCAGCCAAGAGGATTCGGACATCACCGGGGAGCTGTTTTTT.

A few counts support this clonotype. The rearrangement uses TRBV4-2 and TRBJ2-7, with TRBD2 matching over 9 bases. The CDR3 has 15 amino acids. CDR1 and CDR2 from the germline V gene are LGHNA and YNFKEQ. The trim removed 0 bases at V and 4 bases at J, leaving 4 bases unmatched. The CDR3 reads CASSQDPTSGYEQYF. The CDR3, as DNA: TGTGCCAGCAGCCAAGACCCGACTAGCGGTTACGAGCAGTACTTC.

The chain links TRBV6-6 to TRBJ1-4; D perhaps matches TRBD1 (5 bases). The CDR3 loop spans 15 amino acids. Germline CDR1 MNHNY, CDR2 SVGAGI (reference sequence). Between the trimmed V and J ends, which lost 6 bases and 0 bases, there was a span of 11 bases. CDR3 protein: CASSRQIPTNEKLFF. In DNA form, the CDR3 reads TGTGCCAGCAGCAGACAGATTCCAACTAATGAAAAACTGTTTTTT.

The chain has TRBV4-1 and TRBJ1-2; no firm D call. CDR1 is MGHRA, CDR2 YSYEKL, per germline. The CDR3 has 15 residues. With 0 bases removed from V and 5 bases from J, the gap between germline ends came to 13 bases. The CDR3 region has the DNA TGCGCCAGCAGCCAAGATGACAACGGACCTTATGGCTACACCTTC. Amino acid sequence: CASSQDDNGPYGYTF.

This chain joins TRBV5-1 and TRBJ1-3; maybe TRBD1 (5 bases). The V and J ends lost 0 bases and 0 bases respectively, with 7 bases between them. This CDR3 contains 15 residues. CDR1 is SGHRS and CDR2 is YFSETQ in the germline V gene. The CDR3 bases are TGCGCCAGCAGCTTGGTAGGGGCCTCTGGAAACACCATATATTTT. This translates into CASSLVGASGNTIYF.

To note about this clonotype: The junction does not match germline at one end; this may be a read error. The gene calls are TRBV11-2 and TRBJ1-1, with D perhaps TRBD1 (6 bases). The CDR3 consists of 14 residues. Germline V gene data show CDR1 as SGHAT and CDR2 as FQNNGV. This chain's CDR3 is CTSSPQQGLTEAFF. The CDR3 region has the DNA TGTACCAGCAGCCCGCAACAGGGCCTCACTGAAGCTTTCTTT.

The chain recombines TRBV3-1 with TRBJ2-4; D tentatively fits TRBD1 or TRBD2 (5 bases each). This CDR3 has 16 residues. Germline loops: CDR1 LGHDT, CDR2 YNNKEL (reference sequence). V lost 4 bases to trimming and J lost 1 base, with 14 bases between them. CDR3 in amino acids: CASSPEGNIAKNIQYF. The CDR3 DNA is TGTGCCAGCAGCCCCGAGGGGAATATTGCCAAAAACATTCAGTACTTC.

The chain carries TRBV4-1 and TRBJ1-5; TRBD1 matches 7 bases. The length of the CDR3 is 15 residues. Looked up from germline, CDR1 is MGHRA and CDR2 is YSYEKL. V shed 4 bases, J shed 1 base, and the junction held 4 bases outside the gene matches. The CDR3 sequence is CASSPTGLSNQPQHF. The CDR3 DNA is TGCGCCAGCAGCCCGACAGGGTTGAGCAATCAGCCCCAGCATTTT.

This clonotype was picked up one time. The rearrangement links TRBV5-1 to TRBJ1-2, with a weak D call TRBD1 (6 bases). V was pared by 1 base and J by 0 bases, with 13 bases between. Germline V lookup: CDR1 SGHRS, CDR2 YFSETQ. The CDR3 totals 16 residues. CDR3 nucleotides: TGCGCCAGCAGCTTGACCACAGGGAACACTAACTATGGCTACACCTTC. The encoded protein is CASSLTTGNTNYGYTF.

The table lists this clonotype with a few counts. One end of the junction does not line up with germline, which may come from a read error. Here the CDR3 DNA reads TGTGCTAGCAGCTCGTCCACCGGGGGACAAGAGACCCAGTACTTC. Residues: CASSSSTGGQETQYF. The chain couples TRBV7-7 to TRBJ2-5; tentative D call: TRBD2 (6 bases). Germline CDR1 SSHAT, CDR2 FNYEAQ (reference sequence). The CDR3 runs 15 residues.

This chain uses TRBV10-2 with TRBJ2-1; 13 bases align to TRBD2. The CDR3 spans 14 residues. Trimming at V came to 11 bases and at J to 12 bases, leaving 13 bases not matched to a gene. The germline V gene encodes CDR1 WSHSY and CDR2 SAAADI. CDR3 in DNA: TGCGCCTGTGGTGGGGGGACTAGCGGGGATAGGCAGTTCTTC. Translating gives CACGGGTSGDRQFF.

The rearrangement links TRBV5-1 to TRBJ2-5; TRBD2 aligns across 9 bases. The CDR3 has 15 residues. Trimming removed 4 bases from V and 5 bases from J; junction bases left unmatched: 9. Per germline, CDR1 SGHRS and CDR2 YFSETQ. CDR3 residues: CASSSGTSTQETQYF. As DNA, the CDR3 is TGCGCCAGCAGCAGCGGGACTAGCACACAGGAGACCCAGTACTTC.

This clonotype has more than one count but fewer than ten. This sequence joins TRBV5-1 and TRBJ2-7, with D unresolved. The germline V gene encodes CDR1 SGHRS and CDR2 YFSETQ. CDR3 length: 13 residues. Trimming removed 2 bases from V and 1 base from J, with 7 bases in between. The CDR3 loop is CASSFYNSYEQYF. CDR3 nucleotide sequence: TGCGCCAGCAGCTTTTACAATTCCTACGAGCAGTACTTC.

This clonotype has a single count. The chain is built from TRBV27 and TRBJ2-5, with a tentative D call TRBD2 (6 bases). V gave up 0 bases and J gave up 11 bases, with 22 bases separating them. This CDR3 has 16 residues. From germline, CDR1 is MNHEY and CDR2 SMNVEV (reference sequence). CDR3 coding DNA: TGTGCCAGCAGTTTATCGGGGGGACTCTCCTACAATGAGCAGTACTTC. This codes for CASSLSGGLSYNEQYF.

This chain uses TRBV5-6 with TRBJ2-5, with D hard to call. Between the trimmed V and J ends, which lost 4 bases and 11 bases, there was a span of 15 bases. From germline, CDR1 is SGHDT and CDR2 YYEEEE. The CDR3 has 12 amino acids. In nucleotides, the CDR3 is TGTGCCAGCAGCCCGAAAACTGGTGAGCAGTACTTC. This gives the protein CASSPKTGEQYF. Together with reference TRBV5-6 and TRBJ2-5, the CDR3 gives the full variable domain: DAGVTQSPTHLIKTRGQQVTLRCSPKSGHDTVSWYQQALGQGPQFIFQYYEEEERQRGNFPDRFSGHQFPNYSSELNVNALLLGDSALYLCASSPKTGEQYFGPGTRLLVL.

This sequence joins TRBV6-9 and TRBJ1-1; D gene uncertain. CDR3 length: 16 residues. Trimming stripped 2 bases from V and 6 bases from J, with 19 bases between. Germline lookup yields CDR1 MNHGY and CDR2 SVAAGI. CDR3 nucleotides: TGTGCCAGCAGTTATAGGGAAGGACCTACAGTAGCTGAAGCTTTCTTT. It is translated as CASSYREGPTVAEAFF.

The gene calls are TRBV6-1 and TRBJ1-6, with a possible D match to TRBD1 (6 bases). The CDR3 sequence is 17 residues long. V shed 2 bases and J shed 4 bases, with 15 bases lying between them. Germline V gene sequence: CDR1 MNHNS, CDR2 SASEGT. As DNA, the CDR3 is TGTGCCAGCAGTGAATCGGGGGCCTCAACGTATAATTCACCCCTCCACTTT. Protein product: CASSESGASTYNSPLHF.

The chain links TRBV3-1 to TRBJ2-1; D unresolved. Germline values: CDR1 LGHDT, CDR2 YNNKEL (reference sequence). Trimming took off 5 bases at V and 9 bases at J, with 14 bases between the two ends. This CDR3 has 13 amino acids. The CDR3 DNA is TGTGCCAGCAGCTATCGGGCTTTGGGTGAGCAGTTCTTC. Residues: CASSYRALGEQFF.

This chain connects TRBV2 to TRBJ1-1; D gene uncertain. CDR1 and CDR2 from the germline V gene are SNHLY and FYNNEI. Trimming removed 7 bases from V and 11 bases from J, with 11 bases in between. This CDR3 has 10 residues. CDR3: CASNSGRAFF. The CDR3 bases are TGTGCCAGCAATTCCGGGCGGGCTTTCTTT.

The chain uses TRBV6-5 and TRBJ2-5; the D gene is possibly TRBD2 (6 bases). Between the trimmed V and J ends, which lost 4 bases and 5 bases, there was a span of 17 bases. Germline assignment: CDR1 MNHEY and CDR2 SVGAGI. This CDR3 contains 15 residues. The CDR3 DNA follows: TGTGCCAGCAGTTCTGTAGCGTCCGGGGGTGAGACCCAGTACTTC. Its translation is CASSSVASGGETQYF.

The sample holds one count of this clonotype. V is TRBV20-1 and J is TRBJ2-5; the D gene is possibly TRBD2 (6 bases). There are 13 residues in the CDR3. Germline loops: CDR1 DFQATT, CDR2 SNEGSKA (reference sequence). Trimming took off 6 bases at V and 2 bases at J, with 13 bases between the two ends. CDR3 sequence (DNA): TGCAGTGCCCCTCCGGGAGATCAAGAGACCCAGTACTTC. Its translation: CSAPPGDQETQYF.